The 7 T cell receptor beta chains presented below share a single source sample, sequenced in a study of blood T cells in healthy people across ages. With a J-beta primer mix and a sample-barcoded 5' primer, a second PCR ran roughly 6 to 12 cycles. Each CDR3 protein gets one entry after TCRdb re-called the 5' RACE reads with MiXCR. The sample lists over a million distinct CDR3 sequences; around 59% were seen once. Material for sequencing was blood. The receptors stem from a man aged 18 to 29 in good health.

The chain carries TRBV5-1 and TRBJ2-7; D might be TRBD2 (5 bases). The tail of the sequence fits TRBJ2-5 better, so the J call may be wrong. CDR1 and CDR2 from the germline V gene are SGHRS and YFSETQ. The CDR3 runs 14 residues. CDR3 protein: CASSLSQWEETQYF. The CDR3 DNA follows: TGCGCCAGCAGCTTGTCGCAGTGGGAGGAGACCCAGTACTTC.

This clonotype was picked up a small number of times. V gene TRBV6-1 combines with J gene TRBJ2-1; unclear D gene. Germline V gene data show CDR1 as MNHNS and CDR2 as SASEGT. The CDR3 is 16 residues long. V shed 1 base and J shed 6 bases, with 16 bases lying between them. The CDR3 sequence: CASSEGSTRPVNEQFF. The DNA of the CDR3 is TGTGCCAGCAGTGAAGGCAGCACCCGCCCAGTCAATGAGCAGTTCTTC.

For the CDR3, the DNA is TGTGCCACGCAGGGAGGCAATCAGCCCCAGCATTTT. It translates to CATQGGNQPQHF. The chain recombines TRBV2 with TRBJ1-5; tentative D call: TRBD1 (5 bases). With 10 bases removed from V and 2 bases from J, the gap between germline ends came to 9 bases. Germline V gene lookup returns CDR1 SNHLY and CDR2 FYNNEI. CDR3 length equals 12 residues. Full variable domain (rest looked up from reference TRBV2 and TRBJ1-5): EPEVTQTPSHQVTQMGQEVILRCVPISNHLYFYWYRQILGQKVEFLVSFYNNEISEKSEIFDDQFSVERPDGSNFTLKIRSTKLEDSAMYFCATQGGNQPQHFGDGTRLSIL.

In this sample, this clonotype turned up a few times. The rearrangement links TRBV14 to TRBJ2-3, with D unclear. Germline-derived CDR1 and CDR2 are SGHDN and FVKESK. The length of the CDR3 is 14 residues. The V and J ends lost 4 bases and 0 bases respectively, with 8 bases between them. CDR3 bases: TGTGCCAGCAGCCCGGACCTTAGCACAGATACGCAGTATTTT. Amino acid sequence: CASSPDLSTDTQYF.

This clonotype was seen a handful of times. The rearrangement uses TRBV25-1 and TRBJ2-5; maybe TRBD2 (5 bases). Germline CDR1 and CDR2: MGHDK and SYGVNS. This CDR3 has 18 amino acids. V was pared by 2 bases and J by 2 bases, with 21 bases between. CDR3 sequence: CASSEGQNRGMGQETQYF. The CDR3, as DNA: TGTGCCAGCAGTGAAGGGCAGAACCGGGGTATGGGTCAAGAGACCCAGTACTTC.

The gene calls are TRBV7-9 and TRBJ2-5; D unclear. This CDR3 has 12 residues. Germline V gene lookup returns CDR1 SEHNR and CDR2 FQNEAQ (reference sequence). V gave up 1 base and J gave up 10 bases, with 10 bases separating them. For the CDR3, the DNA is TGTGCCAGCAGCTTAGGTGGAAGGGACCAGTACTTC. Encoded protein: CASSLGGRDQYF. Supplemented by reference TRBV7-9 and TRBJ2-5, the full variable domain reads DTGVSQNPRHKITKRGQNVTFRCDPISEHNRLYWYRQTLGQGPEFLTYFQNEAQLEKSRLLSDRFSAERPKGSFSTLEIQRTEQGDSAMYLCASSLGGRDQYFGPGTRLLVL.

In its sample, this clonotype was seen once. CDR3 region: CASDGLAGVTGELFF. The CDR3 DNA reads as TGTGCTAGTGACGGACTAGCGGGAGTTACCGGGGAGCTGTTTTTT. V gene TRBV12-5 combines with J gene TRBJ2-2, with 13 bases identical to TRBD2. The CDR3 loop spans 15 amino acids. The germline gives CDR1 LGHNT, CDR2 FRNRAP. V was pared by 7 bases and J by 5 bases, with 4 bases of the junction left unmatched.